This T cell receptor (beta chain) was obtained from a study of T cell responses to AZD1222 COVID-19 vaccine. Study details: Second doses at about 4 or about 12 weeks were pooled. Study-wide results and limits: With dominance at 160-218 and 743-854, vaccine-associated CD4 TCRs spanned spike. Sampling captured repertoires only after the peak T cell response. Donor demographics were predominantly white British with a female majority; clonal diversity may be underestimated.

The table came from immunoSEQ multiplex PCR; TCRdb's copy has only in-frame clones and leaves some out. The data hold roughly 120,000 clones, with approximately 84% observed a single time. Trimming removed 5 bases from V and 4 bases from J, with 10 bases in between. The CDR3 covers 13 residues. Looked up from germline, CDR1 is SGHTA and CDR2 is FQGNSA. Concerning this clone itself: Its antigen is not known.

This receptor was taken from an adult in good health. The specimen comprised peripheral blood, sampled on day 0 of AZD1222 vaccination. J is TRBJ2-3 and V is TRBV7-2; D gene unclear. The CDR3 region is CASSATGPDTQYF. Here the CDR3 DNA reads TGTGCCAGCAGCGCCACTGGCCCAGATACGCAGTATTTT.